The entry that follows covers one TCR beta chain sequence. Its antigen remains unknown. The source of the sample is a study of shared clonotypes between healthy human individuals. Clones were read by immunoSEQ multiplex PCR, and TCRdb kept only the in-frame ones, dropping some. The sample yields approximately 250,000 clones, approximately 70% seen once. The CDR3 covers 14 residues. Germline-derived CDR1 and CDR2 are LNHNV and YYDKDF (reference sequence). After removal of 3 bases from V and 4 bases from J, the junction contained 4 bases not matched to a gene. Study results and limitations: Non-shared clonotypes had lower generation probabilities than clonotypes shared by all four sorted-subset donors. The genetic and exposure-history diversity represented was limited by few donors. Memory subsets generally showed smaller estimated richness than naive subsets did.

This sequence was found in a man aged 30 to 39 in good health. The genes are TRBV15 and TRBJ2-5; 8 nucleotides match TRBD1. The sequenced sample consisted of memory CD4+ T cells sorted from blood. The subset: CD45RA-negative fraction. CDR3 sequence reads: CATSRDRAVETQYF. The DNA for the CDR3 is TGTGCCACCAGCAGGGACAGGGCAGTAGAGACCCAGTACTTC.